One and the same sample provided the 20 T cell receptor beta chains below, sequenced in a study of T cell changes during pregnancy in multiple sclerosis. Libraries were prepared by immunoSEQ multiplex PCR; TCRdb keeps only in-frame clonotypes and omits some of them. Found here are approximately 70,000 clones, 91% of them singletons; the top ten hold roughly 0.7%. The sample in question was peripheral blood, obtained in the third trimester of pregnancy. The source is a female donor in good health, enrolled as a control in a pregnancy study.

The gene calls are TRBV27 and TRBJ2-1; 8 nucleotides line up with TRBD2. Trimming removed 0 bases from V and 4 bases from J; junction bases left unmatched: 2. The CDR3 is 15 residues long. CDR1 is MNHEY, CDR2 SMNVEV, per germline (reference sequence). In DNA, the CDR3 is TGTGCCAGCAGTTTATCGACGGGAGGGTACAATGAGCAGTTCTTC. As protein: CASSLSTGGYNEQFF.

This clone was recorded once. The chain uses TRBV5-4 and TRBJ2-7, with D possibly TRBD2 on 6 matching bases. Trimming stripped 2 bases from V and 6 bases from J, with 15 bases between. CDR1 and CDR2 (germline): SGHNT, YYREEE (reference sequence). The CDR3 covers 14 residues. CDR3 sequence: CASSFPGGASEQYF. The CDR3, as DNA: TGTGCCAGCAGCTTCCCCGGGGGTGCAAGCGAGCAGTACTTC.

The chain employs TRBV6-6 and TRBJ1-5, with 8 bases identical to TRBD1. This CDR3 contains 15 residues. Germline V CDR1 and CDR2: MNHNY, SVGAGI (reference sequence). With 2 bases clipped from V and 5 bases from J, the junction kept 5 bases outside the gene matches. The CDR3 coding sequence is TGTGCCAGCAGTTACCAGGGGGCCCGGGATCAGCCCCAGCATTTT. Encoded protein: CASSYQGARDQPQHF.

The chain is built from TRBV18 and TRBJ2-1; 12 bases fit TRBD2. This CDR3 contains 19 residues. Looked up from germline, CDR1 is KGHSH and CDR2 is LQKENI. The V and J ends lost 3 bases and 7 bases, in that order; junction bases with no gene match: 16. CDR3 in DNA: TGTGCCAGCTCACCTGAGACTAGCGGGAGAATTGGGGCATGGAATGAGCAGTTCTTC. Translated: CASSPETSGRIGAWNEQFF.

This clone was seen just once. V usage is TRBV10-3 and J usage is TRBJ1-2, with 9 positions matching TRBD1. The CDR3 sequence is 17 residues long. Germline CDR1 reads ENHRY; CDR2 reads SYGVKD. The V gene end was trimmed by 1 base and the J gene end by 6 bases; junction bases not matched to a gene: 12. CDR3 protein: CAISELETGTGRNGYTF. The CDR3 nucleotides are TGTGCCATCAGTGAGTTAGAAACCGGGACAGGGCGTAATGGCTACACCTTC.

The V gene is TRBV5-5, the J gene TRBJ2-7, with D unclear. The CDR3 has 13 amino acids. Trimming pared 0 bases from V and 6 bases from J, leaving 10 bases between. Looked up from germline, CDR1 is SGHKS and CDR2 is YYEKEE (reference sequence). CDR3 loop: CASSLAGVREQYF. CDR3 nucleotides: TGTGCCAGCAGCTTGGCCGGAGTGCGCGAGCAGTACTTC.

CDR3 in DNA: TGTGCCAGCAGCTTTAGACAGGGGGCGAACACCGGGGAGCTGTTTTTT. Protein sequence: CASSFRQGANTGELFF. The chain employs TRBV7-9 and TRBJ2-2; the match to TRBD1 covers 9 bases. The CDR3 length is 16 residues. CDR1 SEHNR and CDR2 FQNEAQ come from the germline V gene (reference sequence). J lost 0 bases, V lost 3 bases, and 2 bases had no gene match.

The V call is TRBV7-7, the J call TRBJ2-1; 7 bases map to TRBD1. The CDR3 is 15 amino acids. Trimming removed 1 base from V and 2 bases from J; junction bases left unmatched: 2. Per germline, CDR1 SSHAT and CDR2 FNYEAQ (reference sequence). The DNA of the CDR3 is TGTGCCAGCAGCTTAGGACAGGGAGCCTACAATGAGCAGTTCTTC. Translating it yields CASSLGQGAYNEQFF.

The genes are TRBV19 and TRBJ2-1; 10 bases fit TRBD2. The J segment lost 6 bases and the V segment lost 4 bases, leaving 9 bases of the junction unmatched. Germline CDR1 reads LNHDA; CDR2 reads SQIVND (reference sequence). CDR3 size: 16 residues. The CDR3 DNA is TGTGCCAGTAGTACGCGGACTAGCGGAAACCTCAATGAGCAGTTCTTC. Amino acids: CASSTRTSGNLNEQFF.

The chain couples TRBV4-1 to TRBJ2-3, with 12 bases fitting TRBD1. CDR3 length: 16 residues. Germline CDR1 MGHRA, CDR2 YSYEKL. After removal of 0 bases from V and 6 bases from J, the junction contained 4 bases not matched to a gene. CDR3 nucleotides: TGCGCCAGCAGCCAAGATGGGACAGGGGGCGGCGATACGCAGTATTTT. This codes for CASSQDGTGGGDTQYF.

The chain joins TRBV27 to TRBJ1-5, with a weak D call TRBD1 (6 bases). Germline lookup yields CDR1 MNHEY and CDR2 SMNVEV (reference sequence). Between the trimmed V and J ends, which lost 5 bases and 6 bases, there was a span of 17 bases. This CDR3 is built from 15 residues. The CDR3 nucleotides read TGTGCCAGCAGTCCGAAGACAGGCTCGGGTCAGCCCCAGCATTTT. Translation gives CASSPKTGSGQPQHF.

This chain uses TRBV6-1 with TRBJ2-5, with D possibly matching TRBD2 (5 bases). This CDR3 spans 15 amino acids. Per the germline V gene, CDR1 is MNHNS and CDR2 is SASEGT. Trimming pared 6 bases from V and 1 base from J, leaving 15 bases between. The CDR3 loop reads CASRGRRLAQETQYF. The CDR3 bases are TGTGCCAGCAGAGGGAGAAGGCTAGCCCAAGAGACCCAGTACTTC.

The chain combines TRBV6-5 with TRBJ1-5; tentative D call: TRBD1 (5 bases). The CDR3 runs to 15 residues. V lost 5 bases and J 4 bases, leaving 15 bases between the germline ends. Germline CDR1 reads MNHEY; CDR2 reads SVGAGI. The CDR3 reads CASSPGGGGNQPQHF. In DNA, the CDR3 is TGTGCCAGCAGTCCCGGGGGGGGTGGGAATCAGCCCCAGCATTTT.

The rearrangement links TRBV6-5 to TRBJ2-2; 8 bases align to TRBD2. The CDR3 sequence is 15 residues long. CDR1 and CDR2 (germline): MNHEY, SVGAGI. Unmatched junction bases numbered 3, after V lost 4 bases and J lost 2 bases. The CDR3 reads CASSSSGHNTGELFF. DNA for the CDR3: TGTGCCAGCAGTTCTAGCGGGCATAACACCGGGGAGCTGTTTTTT.

The chain combines TRBV7-8 with TRBJ1-3, with D tentatively TRBD1 (6 bases). The germline V gene encodes CDR1 SGHVS and CDR2 FQNEAQ. V was cut by 6 bases and J by 4 bases, with 22 bases left in between. The CDR3 contains 17 residues. The CDR3 loop is CASSPRGDIRIGNTIYF. CDR3 DNA sequence: TGTGCCAGCAGTCCTCGAGGGGACATTAGGATCGGAAACACCATATATTTT.

The chain has TRBV27 and TRBJ1-5; the D is unclear. Germline loops: CDR1 MNHEY, CDR2 SMNVEV (reference sequence). The CDR3 extends over 15 amino acids. The ends were cut back, 5 bases at V and 0 bases at J, with 11 bases in the middle. CDR3 residues: CASSSDAYSNQPQHF. DNA for the CDR3: TGTGCCAGCAGTAGCGATGCTTATAGCAATCAGCCCCAGCATTTT.

The J gene is TRBJ1-4, the V gene TRBV10-2; 8 bases fit TRBD1. The CDR3 is 15 residues long. V shed 6 bases and J 6 bases; nucleotides not matched to a gene: 9. Germline values: CDR1 WSHSY, CDR2 SAAADI. Written as DNA, the CDR3 is TGCGCCAGCAGGGAACAGGGGGACGGGTATGAAAAACTGTTTTTT. Its protein is CASREQGDGYEKLFF.

V gene TRBV6-5 combines with J gene TRBJ1-2; tentatively, D is TRBD1 (5 bases). Germline values: CDR1 MNHEY, CDR2 SVGAGI. This CDR3 comprises 14 residues. V lost 4 bases and J 4 bases, leaving 13 bases between the germline ends. Here the CDR3 reads CASSSLLGGYGYTF. The CDR3 nucleotides read TGTGCCAGCAGTTCTTTGTTGGGGGGCTATGGCTACACCTTC.

The chain is built from TRBV6-6 and TRBJ2-1, with 8 bases matching TRBD1. CDR3 size: 16 residues. Germline CDR1 is MNHNY and CDR2 is SVGAGI (reference sequence). With 3 bases clipped from V and 0 bases from J, the junction kept 4 bases outside the gene matches. The CDR3 DNA reads as TGTGCCAGCAGTTATTCGGACAGGGCCTCCTACAATGAGCAGTTCTTC. It is translated as CASSYSDRASYNEQFF.

The gene calls are TRBV6-1 and TRBJ1-3, with 9 bases that match TRBD1. The CDR3 length is 14 residues. V dropped 6 bases and J dropped 3; count of bases not matched to a gene: 3. Germline CDR1 reads MNHNS; CDR2 reads SASEGT. The CDR3 DNA follows: TGTGCCAGCAGAATGACAGGGGGTGGAAACACCATATATTTT. Translating gives CASRMTGGGNTIYF.